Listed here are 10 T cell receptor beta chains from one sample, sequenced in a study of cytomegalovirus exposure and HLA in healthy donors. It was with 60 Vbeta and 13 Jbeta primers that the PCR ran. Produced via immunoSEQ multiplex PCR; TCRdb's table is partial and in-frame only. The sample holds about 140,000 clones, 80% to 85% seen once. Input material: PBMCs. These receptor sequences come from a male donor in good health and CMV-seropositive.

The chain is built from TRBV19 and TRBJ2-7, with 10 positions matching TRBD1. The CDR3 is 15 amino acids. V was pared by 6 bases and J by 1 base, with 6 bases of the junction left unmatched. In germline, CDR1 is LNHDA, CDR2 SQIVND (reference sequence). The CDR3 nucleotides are TGTGCCAGTAGCCCCGGGACAGGGGCGTCCTACGAGCAGTACTTC. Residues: CASSPGTGASYEQYF.

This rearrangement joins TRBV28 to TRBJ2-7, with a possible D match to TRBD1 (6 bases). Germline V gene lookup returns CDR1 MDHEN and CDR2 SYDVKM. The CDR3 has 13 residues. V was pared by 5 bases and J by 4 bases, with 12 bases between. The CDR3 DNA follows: TGTGCCAGCAGTGTAACAGGGTTTTACGAGCAGTACTTC. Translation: CASSVTGFYEQYF. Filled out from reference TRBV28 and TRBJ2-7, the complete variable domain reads DVKVTQSSRYLVKRTGEKVFLECVQDMDHENMFWYRQDPGLGLRLIYFSYDVKMKEKGDIPEGYSVSREKKERFSLILESASTNQTSMYLCASSVTGFYEQYFGPGTRLTVT.

CDR3 region: CASSLRFYAGTDTQYF. Written as DNA, the CDR3 is TGTGCCAGCAGCTTACGGTTTTACGCGGGCACAGATACGCAGTATTTT. This chain joins TRBV13 and TRBJ2-3; D unresolved. CDR3 size: 16 residues. CDR1 and CDR2 (germline): PRHDT, FYEKMQ (reference sequence). V dropped 2 bases and J dropped 1 base, with 13 bases sitting between them.

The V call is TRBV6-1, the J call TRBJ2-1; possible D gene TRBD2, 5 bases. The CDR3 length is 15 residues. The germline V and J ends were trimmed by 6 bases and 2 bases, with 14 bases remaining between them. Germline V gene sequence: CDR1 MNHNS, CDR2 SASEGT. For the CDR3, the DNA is TGTGCCAGCAGCGAAACAGACGGGACCTACAATGAGCAGTTCTTC. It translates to CASSETDGTYNEQFF.

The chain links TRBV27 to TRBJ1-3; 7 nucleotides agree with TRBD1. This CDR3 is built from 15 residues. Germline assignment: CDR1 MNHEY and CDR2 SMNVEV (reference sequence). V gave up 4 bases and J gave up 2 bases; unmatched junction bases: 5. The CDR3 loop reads CASSSTGEAGNTIYF. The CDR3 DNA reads TGTGCCAGCAGTTCCACAGGGGAAGCTGGAAACACCATATATTTT.

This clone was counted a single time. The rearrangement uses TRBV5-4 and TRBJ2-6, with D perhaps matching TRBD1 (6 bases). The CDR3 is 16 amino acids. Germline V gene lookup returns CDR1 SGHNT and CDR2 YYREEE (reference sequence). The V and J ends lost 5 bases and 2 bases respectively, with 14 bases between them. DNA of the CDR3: TGTGCCAGCAGTGTCAAAGGGGGTACTGGGGCCAACGTCCTGACTTTC. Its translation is CASSVKGGTGANVLTF.

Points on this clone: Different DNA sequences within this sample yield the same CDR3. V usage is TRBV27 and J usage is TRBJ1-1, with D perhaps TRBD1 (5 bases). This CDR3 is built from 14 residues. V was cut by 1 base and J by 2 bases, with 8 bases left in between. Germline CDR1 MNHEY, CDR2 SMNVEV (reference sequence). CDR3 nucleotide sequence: TGTGCCAGCAGTTTATTACAGGCTAACACTGAAGCTTTCTTT. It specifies CASSLLQANTEAFF.

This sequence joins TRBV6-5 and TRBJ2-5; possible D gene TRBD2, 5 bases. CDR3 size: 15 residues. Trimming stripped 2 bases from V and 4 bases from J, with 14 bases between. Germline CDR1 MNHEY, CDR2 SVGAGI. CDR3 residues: CASSYPSDRGETQYF. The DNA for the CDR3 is TGTGCCAGCAGTTACCCTTCCGATCGGGGAGAGACCCAGTACTTC.

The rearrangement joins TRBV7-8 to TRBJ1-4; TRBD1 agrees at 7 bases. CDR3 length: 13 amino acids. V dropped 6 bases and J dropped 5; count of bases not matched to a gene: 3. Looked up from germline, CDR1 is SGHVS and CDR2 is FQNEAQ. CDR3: CASRNRGNEKLFF. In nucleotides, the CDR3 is TGTGCCAGCAGGAACAGGGGAAATGAAAAACTGTTTTTT.

Here the CDR3 reads CASSPQGANNQPQHF. The CDR3 DNA reads TGTGCCAGCTCACCCCAAGGGGCTAACAATCAGCCCCAGCATTTT. The chain employs TRBV18 and TRBJ1-5; TRBD1 might be the D (5 bases). The CDR3 contains 15 residues. V lost 3 bases, J lost 3 bases, and 12 bases lay in between. CDR1 and CDR2 (germline): KGHSH, LQKENI.